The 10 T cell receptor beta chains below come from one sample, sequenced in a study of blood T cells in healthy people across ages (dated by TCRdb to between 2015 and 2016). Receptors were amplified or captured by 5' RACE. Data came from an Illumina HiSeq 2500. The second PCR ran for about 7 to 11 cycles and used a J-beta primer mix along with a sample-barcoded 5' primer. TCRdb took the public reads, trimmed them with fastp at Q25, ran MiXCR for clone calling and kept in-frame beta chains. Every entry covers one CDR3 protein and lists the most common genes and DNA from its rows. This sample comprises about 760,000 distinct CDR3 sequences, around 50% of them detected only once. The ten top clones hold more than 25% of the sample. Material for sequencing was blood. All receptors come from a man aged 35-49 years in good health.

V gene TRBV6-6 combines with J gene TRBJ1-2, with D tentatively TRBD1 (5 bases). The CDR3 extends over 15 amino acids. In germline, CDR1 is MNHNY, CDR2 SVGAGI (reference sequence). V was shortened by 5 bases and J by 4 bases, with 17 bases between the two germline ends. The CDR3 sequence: CASSDPGGAGYGYTF. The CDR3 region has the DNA TGTGCCAGCAGTGACCCAGGAGGGGCGGGCTATGGCTACACCTTC.

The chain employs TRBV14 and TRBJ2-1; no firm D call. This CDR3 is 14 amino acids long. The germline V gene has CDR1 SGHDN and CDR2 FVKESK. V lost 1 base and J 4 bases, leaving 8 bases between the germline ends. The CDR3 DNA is TGTGCCAGCAGCCAAGCGCTGCATTACAATGAGCAGTTCTTC. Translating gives CASSQALHYNEQFF. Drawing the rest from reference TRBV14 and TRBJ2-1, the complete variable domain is EAGVTQFPSHSVIEKGQTVTLRCDPISGHDNLYWYRRVMGKEIKFLLHFVKESKQDESGMPNNRFLAERTGGTYSTLKVQPAELEDSGVYFCASSQALHYNEQFFGPGTRLTVL.

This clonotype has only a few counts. The CDR3 DNA follows: TGCGCCAGCAGCTGGAGGACAGCCTTCTACGAGCAGTACTTC. Protein product: CASSWRTAFYEQYF. The chain joins TRBV5-1 to TRBJ2-7; a weak D match, TRBD1 (6 bases). The CDR3 is 14 amino acids. Looked up from germline, CDR1 is SGHRS and CDR2 is YFSETQ. V lost 3 bases and J lost 3, with 13 bases in between.

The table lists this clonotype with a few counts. The chain's CDR3 is CARRFRDRDLRANVLTF. DNA for the CDR3: TGTGCCAGGAGATTCCGGGACAGGGATTTAAGGGCCAACGTCCTGACTTTC. This chain uses TRBV25-1 with TRBJ2-6, with 9 bases aligning to TRBD1. The CDR3 loop spans 17 amino acids. The V segment lost 9 bases and the J segment 5 bases; nucleotides outside the gene matches: 14. The germline V gene has CDR1 MGHDK and CDR2 SYGVNS.

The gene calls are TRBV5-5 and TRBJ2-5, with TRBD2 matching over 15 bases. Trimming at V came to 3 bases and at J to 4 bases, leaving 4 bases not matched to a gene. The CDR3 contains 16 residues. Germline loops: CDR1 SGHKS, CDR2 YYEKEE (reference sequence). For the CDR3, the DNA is TGTGCCAGCAGCTGGACTAGCGGGAGGGCCGCAGAGACCCAGTACTTC. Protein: CASSWTSGRAAETQYF.

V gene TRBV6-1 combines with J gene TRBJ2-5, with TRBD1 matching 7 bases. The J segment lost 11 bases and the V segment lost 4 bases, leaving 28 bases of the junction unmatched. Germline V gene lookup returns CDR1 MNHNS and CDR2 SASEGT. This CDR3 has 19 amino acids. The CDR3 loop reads CASSVRGTAAKNNYNEQYF. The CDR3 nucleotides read TGTGCCAGCAGTGTACGAGGGACAGCCGCTAAAAATAACTACAATGAGCAGTACTTC.

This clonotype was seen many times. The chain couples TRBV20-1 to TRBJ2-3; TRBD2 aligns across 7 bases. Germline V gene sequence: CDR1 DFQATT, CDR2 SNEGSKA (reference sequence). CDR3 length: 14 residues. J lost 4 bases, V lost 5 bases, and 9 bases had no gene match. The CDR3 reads CSAYRGRVPDTQYF. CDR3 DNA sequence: TGCAGTGCTTACCGGGGGAGGGTCCCAGATACGCAGTATTTT.

In DNA, the CDR3 is TGTGCCAGCAGTCTCCCGCGGGGTGGCAATCAGCCCCAGCATTTT. Translation: CASSLPRGGNQPQHF. The chain couples TRBV6-2 or TRBV6-3 to TRBJ1-5, with D unclear. Germline CDR1 is MNHEY and CDR2 is SVGEGT. The CDR3 totals 15 residues. V dropped 5 bases and J dropped 2 bases, with 13 bases sitting between them.

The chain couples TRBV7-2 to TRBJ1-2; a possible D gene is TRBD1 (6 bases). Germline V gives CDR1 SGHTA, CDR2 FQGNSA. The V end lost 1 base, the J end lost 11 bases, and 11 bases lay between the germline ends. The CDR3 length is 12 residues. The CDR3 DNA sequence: TGTGCCAGCAGCTTAGAAGGGACACCTTACACCTTC. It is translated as CASSLEGTPYTF.

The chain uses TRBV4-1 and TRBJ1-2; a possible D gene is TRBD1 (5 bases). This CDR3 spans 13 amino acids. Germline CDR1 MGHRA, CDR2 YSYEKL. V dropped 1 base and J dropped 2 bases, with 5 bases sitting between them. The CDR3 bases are TGCGCCAGCAGCCAAGGGACAAACTATGGCTACACCTTC. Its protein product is CASSQGTNYGYTF.